These T cell receptor beta chains were read from a single sample in a study of T cell changes during pregnancy in multiple sclerosis. The protocol was immunoSEQ multiplex PCR, while the TCRdb copy is restricted to in-frame clones and leaves out a portion. The sample has 35,000 to 50,000 clones, 70% to 90% seen once. The sequencing used CD4+ T cells from peripheral blood mononuclear cells, collected after pregnancy. Source of these receptors: a female donor with multiple sclerosis, enrolled in a pregnancy study. The CDR3 runs from the conserved cysteine through the conserved F or W. D genes are given only for firm matches. For some rows the clone size is stated as once, few or many, or as a class when expanded; others skip it.

V gene	J gene	D gene	clone size	CDR3 DNA	CDR3 protein
TRBV29-1	TRBJ1-5	TRBD1	-	TGCAGCGTCCGCGAGGCTACAGGGGGCAGCAATCAGCCCCAGCATTTT	CSVREATGGSNQPQHF
TRBV18	TRBJ1-2	-	-	TGTGCCAGCTCACCAATATCAGGGTTGAACTATGGCTACACCTTC	CASSPISGLNYGYTF
TRBV6-6	TRBJ1-2	TRBD1	-	TGTGCCAGCAGCCGGACAGGGGATAACTATGGCTACACCTTC	CASSRTGDNYGYTF
TRBV6-1	TRBJ2-1	TRBD2	-	TGTGCCAGCAGTGAAGTTCCTAGCGGGGGGTCTTTTTCCTACAATGAGCAGTTCTTC	CASSEVPSGGSFSYNEQFF
TRBV6-5	TRBJ2-1	TRBD1	once	TGTGCCAGCAGTTCCGGGGACAGCTCCTACAATGAGCAGTTCTTC	CASSSGDSSYNEQFF
TRBV7-8	TRBJ1-2	-	-	TGTGCCAGCAGCACCCGGGATTTCTATGGCTACACCTTC	CASSTRDFYGYTF
TRBV10-3	TRBJ1-5	-	few	TGTGCCACAGGATTCCCGGACAGTTATAGCAATCAGCCCCAGCATTTT	CATGFPDSYSNQPQHF
TRBV30	TRBJ2-7	-	-	TGTGCCCTGGACAAGGCTCCCTACGAGCAGTACTTC	CALDKAPYEQYF
TRBV28	TRBJ2-4	TRBD1	-	TGTGCCAGCAGTTTACAGGGGGAGGCCAAAAACATTCAGTACTTC	CASSLQGEAKNIQYF
TRBV7-8	TRBJ1-6	-	-	TGTGCCAGCAGCCACAGACCGACCCGAGATAATTCACCCCTCCACTTT	CASSHRPTRDNSPLHF
TRBV5-4	TRBJ2-5	-	-	TGTGCCAGCAGCAATCCGTCGGGTAAAGAGACCCAGTACTTC	CASSNPSGKETQYF
TRBV18	TRBJ2-5	-	-	TGTGCCAGCTCATCTAAAGAGACCCAGTACTTC	CASSSKETQYF
TRBV4-3	TRBJ1-2	-	once	TGCGCCAGCAGCCAAGAAGGAGGGCTGGACTATGGCTACACCTTC	CASSQEGGLDYGYTF
TRBV7-3	TRBJ2-4	TRBD2	-	TGTGCCAGCAGCCCCCTAGCGGGGAGGGGAAACATTCAGTACTTC	CASSPLAGRGNIQYF
TRBV4-3	TRBJ1-1	-	-	TGCGCCAGCAGTACCTTTAGGACAGCGAACACTGAAGCTTTCTTT	CASSTFRTANTEAFF
TRBV18	TRBJ1-1	-	-	TGTGCCAGCTCACCGGGGGGACCCGGTGAAGCTTTCTTT	CASSPGGPGEAFF
TRBV11-1	TRBJ1-2	-	-	TGTGCCAGCAGCTTATCTCGGCAGGGGATTTACTATGGCTACACCTTC	CASSLSRQGIYYGYTF
TRBV6-5	TRBJ2-3	TRBD2	-	TGTGCCAGCAGCTCACCGGGGGGACATACGCAGTATTTT	CASSSPGGHTQYF
TRBV4-1	TRBJ2-2	TRBD1	-	TGCGCCAGCAGCAAGGGGGGGGGACAGGGGAACACCGGGGAGCTGTTTTTT	CASSKGGGQGNTGELFF
TRBV7-2	TRBJ1-6	TRBD1	few	TGTGCCAGCACCGACAGGGTTAGTTCACCCCTCCACTTT	CASTDRVSSPLHF
TRBV10-2	TRBJ1-1	-	-	TGCGCCAGCAGTGTACAGGGTCCAATCACTGAAGCTTTCTTT	CASSVQGPITEAFF
TRBV5-6	TRBJ1-2	TRBD1	-	TGTGCCAGCAGCGTGGGACAGAATAACTATGGCTACACCTTC	CASSVGQNNYGYTF
TRBV5-6	TRBJ2-3	-	-	TGTGCCAGCAGCTTGGAACAGGGTACTAGCACAGATACGCAGTATTTT	CASSLEQGTSTDTQYF
TRBV5-1	TRBJ2-5	TRBD2	-	TGCGCCAGCAGCTATGGAAGCGGCGGGGGGGGCCAAGAGACCCAGTACTTC	CASSYGSGGGGQETQYF
TRBV15	TRBJ2-2	TRBD2	-	TGTGCCACCAGCAGCCCCCCAAAGCGGGGGCCCAATAGCGGGGAGCTGTTTTTT	CATSSPPKRGPNSGELFF
TRBV10-3	TRBJ1-1	TRBD1	once	TGTGCCATCAGTGAGGGAGGGGGCATGAACACTGAAGCTTTCTTT	CAISEGGGMNTEAFF
TRBV30	TRBJ1-6	TRBD1	once	TGTGCCTGGAGTGTGGCAGGGGGCGGTTCACCCCTCCACTTT	CAWSVAGGGSPLHF
TRBV5-1	TRBJ1-1	-	once	TGCGCCAGCAGCTTGGAGGCGACGGGCACTGAAGCTTTCTTT	CASSLEATGTEAFF
TRBV11-3	TRBJ2-2	TRBD2	-	TGTGCCAGCAGCTTTTCAAGGGAGGGCACCGGGGAGCTGTTTTTT	CASSFSREGTGELFF
TRBV19	TRBJ1-1	TRBD1	-	TGTGCCAGTAGTGGGGGACAGGGGGCGAGTACTGAAGCTTTCTTT	CASSGGQGASTEAFF
TRBV10-3	TRBJ1-6	-	-	TGTGCCACCTCCACCACCGACAGGCCCTATAATTCACCCCTCCACTTT	CATSTTDRPYNSPLHF